These T cell receptor beta chains were read from a single sample in a study of OX40 agonist ivuxolimab in advanced cancers. Sequencing was performed with immunoSEQ multiplex PCR; in TCRdb, only in-frame clones are kept and a portion is missing. The repertoire consists of about 70,000 clones, with approximately 80% occurring once and the leading ten covering 1.1%. The source was CD4+ or CD8+ T cells sorted from blood, collected in a trial of the OX40 agonist ivuxolimab. The origin of the receptors is an adult with an advanced solid tumor such as melanoma, head and neck, liver or kidney cancer. The CDR3 runs from the conserved cysteine through the conserved F or W. D genes are given only for firm matches.

TRBJ2-3 | NA | TRBV6-6 | CASSYSGGPTDTQYF
TRBJ2-7 | NA | TRBV19 | CASSSHIGGAYEQYF
TRBJ2-5 | TRBD1 | TRBV5-1 | CASSFDREETQYF
TRBJ2-7 | TRBD1 | TRBV6-1 | CASRSTGGPYEQYF
TRBJ1-5 | NA | TRBV19 | CASTLAQGTNQPQHF
NA | TRBD1 | TRBV19 | CASTPGQGGTQYF
TRBJ2-7 | TRBD2 | TRBV11-2 | CASQRGASYEQYF
TRBJ2-3 | NA | TRBV14 | CASSQRGTDTQYF
TRBJ2-7 | TRBD1 | TRBV20-1 | CSVILTGGQYF
TRBJ1-4 | TRBD1 | TRBV6-5 | CASSYRAGGNEKLFF
TRBJ2-5 | NA | TRBV18 | CASSPLGGLETQYF
TRBJ1-5 | NA | TRBV19 | CASSEKGGNGNQPQHF
TRBJ2-6 | TRBD2 | TRBV4-2 | CASSQEGRVSAGANVLTF
TRBJ1-2 | NA | TRBV6-5 | CAAGDYGYTF
TRBJ2-5 | TRBD1 | TRBV5-4 | CASTRDSQTQYF
TRBJ1-1 | NA | TRBV9 | CASGLGPNTEAFF
TRBJ2-3 | NA | TRBV7-9 | CASSLETAADTQYF
TRBJ1-5 | NA | TRBV21-1 | CASIARDRVDRGPPRNQPQHF
TRBJ2-1 | NA | TRBV7-9 | CASSLGTVGDEQFF
TRBJ2-3 | TRBD2 | TRBV7-8 | CASSLALSGGYTDTQYF
TRBJ1-2 | NA | TRBV5-4 | CASSLFGGSYGYTF
TRBJ2-5 | NA | TRBV29-1 | CSVDPRKQETQYF
TRBJ1-6 | NA | TRBV28 | CASSFRYSPLHF
TRBJ1-5 | NA | TRBV6-1 | CASSEVYGDQPQHF
TRBJ2-1 | NA | TRBV11-3 | CASSLGPPLSSYNEQFF
TRBJ2-7 | TRBD2 | TRBV5-5 | CASSPRLAGGSSYEQYF
TRBJ2-7 | NA | TRBV5-1 | CASRDATVTSYEQYF
TRBJ2-7 | NA | TRBV7-2 | CASSSRGRQQYEQYF
TRBJ1-3 | NA | TRBV6-5 | CASSEVDRRGF
TRBJ1-1 | NA | TRBV25-1 | CASSATGLDTEAFF
TRBJ2-3 | TRBD2 | TRBV11-1 | CASSLAGRGGSSTDTQYF
TRBJ1-2 | NA | TRBV6-5 | CASSLLANYGYTF
TRBJ1-5 | TRBD1 | TRBV6-5 | CASSSGGSGNQPQHF
TRBJ2-7 | NA | TRBV5-1 | CASSPLGGSYEQYF
TRBJ1-2 | NA | TRBV6-1 | CASKVRGGYTF
TRBJ1-1 | NA | TRBV5-1 | CASSSQGTREGTEAFF
TRBJ1-1 | NA | TRBV5-1 | CASRMERNTEAFF
TRBJ2-7 | NA | TRBV9 | CASSVDSGQYEQYF
TRBJ2-3 | TRBD2 | TRBV4-1 | CASSQEPAGVTDTQYF
TRBJ2-2 | TRBD1 | TRBV5-1 | CASHYSTGGTGELFF
TRBJ2-5 | NA | TRBV9 | CASSATGSSLQETQYF
TRBJ1-1 | NA | TRBV6-6 | CASRPREGKEAFF
TRBJ1-6 | NA | TRBV28 | CATKPDRINSPLHF
TRBJ2-7 | NA | TRBV5-6 | CASSLVGVYEQYF
TRBJ1-3 | NA | TRBV5-1 | CASSGGQLVGNTIYF
TRBJ2-2 | TRBD2 | TRBV11-2 | CASSLGLAVGELFF
TRBJ2-5 | NA | TRBV25-1 | CASSEFKGEETQYF
TRBJ1-2 | NA | TRBV5-5 | CASSATAYGYTF
TRBJ2-7 | TRBD1 | TRBV5-6 | CASSPEGTAVSYEQYF
TRBJ1-4 | NA | TRBV6-1 | CASSRTAQGEKLFF
TRBJ2-1 | TRBD2 | TRBV5-6 | CASSRQPRTSSYNEQFF
TRBJ2-1 | TRBD2 | TRBV9 | CASSILSGGARSEQFF
TRBJ2-2 | TRBD2 | TRBV7-6 | CASSSDGLAPRGELFF
TRBJ2-2 | NA | TRBV7-2 | CASSLETFGAATGELFF
TRBJ1-5 | NA | TRBV6-5 | CASSRRDYSNQPQHF
TRBJ2-4 | NA | TRBV27 | CASSLKGGLQYF
TRBJ2-3 | NA | TRBV7-6 | CASSSRPATDTQYF
TRBJ2-1 | NA | TRBV18 | CASSRTRGEQFF
TRBJ2-5 | NA | TRBV7-6 | CASSYGRQARTQYF
TRBJ2-1 | TRBD2 | TRBV19 | CASSTSGASSYNEQFF